The entry below describes one T cell receptor (beta chain). Its matching antigen is unknown. TCRdb's table, derived via immunoSEQ multiplex PCR, lists solely in-frame clones and lacks some. The table has roughly 2.1 million clones, about 92% seen once; the top ten hold over 1.5%. Only CD45RO-negative cells positively selected for CCR7 counted as naive CD8 cells, so terminally differentiated effector memory CD45RA+ cells were excluded. This entry comes from a study of shared clonotypes between healthy human individuals. Regarding the study as a whole: Expectations were that clonotype sharing among donors would be affected by sequencing depth. A small donor pool kept down the genetic and exposure-history diversity that was represented. Roughly 5% of naive CD4 clonotypes were common to four donors.

This clonotype was sampled from a man in his late teens or twenties in good health. Some clones in this sample may be carry-over from other donors' samples. The specimen was naive CD8+ T cells from PBMCs.

The CDR3 region has the DNA TGTGCCTACGCCTCTAGGGGGGAGCCCTACGAGCAGTACTTC. As protein: CAYASRGEPYEQYF. The chain is built from TRBV7-9 and TRBJ2-7; either TRBD1 or TRBD2 may fit D (6 bases each). V was clipped by 11 bases and J by 2 bases, with 19 bases between them. This CDR3 region has 14 residues. CDR1 SEHNR and CDR2 FQNEAQ come from the germline V gene (reference sequence).